This is a list of T cell receptor beta chains from one sample in a study of PD-L1 blockade in urothelial cancer. Sequencing was performed with immunoSEQ multiplex PCR; in TCRdb, only in-frame clones are kept and a portion is missing. The data hold under 40,000 clones, with around 90% observed a single time. Sequences were derived from PBMCs, sampled around atezolizumab (anti-PD-L1) treatment. These receptors all come from a man between 70 and 80 years old with urothelial cancer. Each CDR3 is given with its conserved first and last residue. D genes are given only for firm matches.

d_gene: .; j_gene: TRBJ1-2; v_gene: TRBV6-1; CDR3aa: CASSEWGSNYGYTF
d_gene: .; j_gene: TRBJ1-1; v_gene: TRBV27; CDR3aa: CASSLNRDTEAFF
d_gene: .; j_gene: TRBJ2-1; v_gene: TRBV6-1; CDR3aa: CASTLGGAGNEQFF
d_gene: TRBD1; j_gene: TRBJ1-2; v_gene: TRBV27; CDR3aa: CASSPTGNNGYTF
d_gene: .; j_gene: TRBJ2-1; v_gene: TRBV7-6; CDR3aa: CASSLETSGNEQFF
d_gene: .; j_gene: TRBJ2-2; v_gene: TRBV5-4; CDR3aa: CASSLAGVSTGELFF
d_gene: TRBD2; j_gene: TRBJ2-2; v_gene: TRBV18; CDR3aa: CASSPLGLAGVKNTGELFF
d_gene: .; j_gene: TRBJ2-1; v_gene: TRBV28; CDR3aa: CASSLLATGLHNEQFF
d_gene: .; j_gene: TRBJ2-1; v_gene: TRBV10-3; CDR3aa: CAISDRADSYNEQFF
d_gene: TRBD1; j_gene: TRBJ2-3; v_gene: TRBV11-2; CDR3aa: CASMGTGTSTDTQYF
d_gene: TRBD2; j_gene: TRBJ2-5; v_gene: TRBV13; CDR3aa: CASSRGVETQYF
d_gene: TRBD1; j_gene: TRBJ2-5; v_gene: TRBV6-6; CDR3aa: CASSYGQGYIQETQYF
d_gene: .; j_gene: TRBJ1-2; v_gene: TRBV5-6; CDR3aa: CASSMDGLFYGYTF
d_gene: TRBD1; j_gene: TRBJ1-2; v_gene: TRBV5-1; CDR3aa: CASRGQLGDYGYTF
d_gene: .; j_gene: TRBJ2-2; v_gene: TRBV5-1; CDR3aa: CASSLELRSTGELFF
d_gene: TRBD1; j_gene: TRBJ2-1; v_gene: TRBV7-3; CDR3aa: CASSLRDRGEQFF
d_gene: .; j_gene: TRBJ2-2; v_gene: TRBV1; CDR3aa: CTSSKAGLNTGELFF
d_gene: TRBD2; j_gene: TRBJ2-3; v_gene: TRBV5-4; CDR3aa: CASSFRLAGVSTDTQYF
d_gene: .; j_gene: TRBJ1-5; v_gene: TRBV30; CDR3aa: CAWSVQQWEQPQHF
d_gene: TRBD1; j_gene: TRBJ1-1; v_gene: TRBV5-1; CDR3aa: CASSSKGASLNTEAFF
d_gene: TRBD1; j_gene: TRBJ2-7; v_gene: TRBV29-1; CDR3aa: CSFTRDSTYEQYF
d_gene: .; j_gene: TRBJ2-7; v_gene: TRBV27; CDR3aa: CASSLSFDPTEQYF
d_gene: .; j_gene: TRBJ2-2; v_gene: TRBV19; CDR3aa: CASSITWVSGPNTGELFF
d_gene: .; j_gene: TRBJ2-7; v_gene: TRBV11-2; CDR3aa: CASSASRTVTSYEQYF
d_gene: .; j_gene: TRBJ1-1; v_gene: TRBV5-1; CDR3aa: CASSLNTLANTEAFF
d_gene: TRBD2; j_gene: TRBJ2-3; v_gene: TRBV5-1; CDR3aa: CASSKGLAGATDTQYF
d_gene: TRBD2; j_gene: TRBJ2-2; v_gene: TRBV30; CDR3aa: CAWMVQGLAGTGELFF
d_gene: .; j_gene: TRBJ2-2; v_gene: TRBV15; CDR3aa: CATSRGGSNTGELFF
d_gene: TRBD1; j_gene: TRBJ2-6; v_gene: TRBV4-1; CDR3aa: CASSQGETGSGANVLTF
d_gene: TRBD1; j_gene: TRBJ1-4; v_gene: TRBV9; CDR3aa: CASSRQGGNEKLFF
d_gene: .; j_gene: TRBJ2-5; v_gene: TRBV5-1; CDR3aa: CASSPGQIQETQYF
d_gene: TRBD1; j_gene: TRBJ1-3; v_gene: TRBV5-1; CDR3aa: CASSPGGSSGNTIYF
d_gene: .; j_gene: TRBJ1-1; v_gene: TRBV5-1; CDR3aa: CASSTQGGPNTEAFF
d_gene: .; j_gene: TRBJ2-2; v_gene: TRBV7-3; CDR3aa: CASRRTANTGELFF
d_gene: .; j_gene: TRBJ2-1; v_gene: TRBV30; CDR3aa: CAWSIGAVSYNEQFF
d_gene: TRBD2; j_gene: TRBJ2-3; v_gene: TRBV27; CDR3aa: CASRNAGGLPDTQYF
d_gene: TRBD2; j_gene: TRBJ2-3; v_gene: TRBV5-1; CDR3aa: CASSLAGGREDTQYF
d_gene: TRBD2; j_gene: TRBJ2-1; v_gene: TRBV19; CDR3aa: CASSSSSSGRTYNEQFF
d_gene: .; j_gene: TRBJ2-7; v_gene: TRBV20-1; CDR3aa: CSAGDSWEQYF
d_gene: .; j_gene: TRBJ2-3; v_gene: TRBV9; CDR3aa: CASSVLGGGDTQYF
d_gene: .; j_gene: TRBJ2-7; v_gene: TRBV7-6; CDR3aa: CASSSKGGGFDEQYF
d_gene: .; j_gene: TRBJ2-5; v_gene: TRBV28; CDR3aa: CASSPTPGHDDSFQYF
d_gene: .; j_gene: TRBJ2-1; v_gene: TRBV5-6; CDR3aa: CASPRVALDEQFF
d_gene: .; j_gene: TRBJ1-1; v_gene: TRBV7-9; CDR3aa: CASSQTWRGYTEAFF
d_gene: TRBD1; j_gene: TRBJ2-1; v_gene: TRBV11-2; CDR3aa: CASSLGRGSYNEQFF
d_gene: TRBD2; j_gene: TRBJ2-5; v_gene: TRBV7-6; CDR3aa: CASSSPGLAGVETQYF
d_gene: .; j_gene: TRBJ2-1; v_gene: TRBV10-3; CDR3aa: CASTGTSYNEQFF
d_gene: TRBD2; j_gene: TRBJ2-1; v_gene: TRBV7-9; CDR3aa: CASSFLAGRYEQFF
d_gene: TRBD2; j_gene: TRBJ2-1; v_gene: TRBV5-6; CDR3aa: CASSPTGTSGANEQFF